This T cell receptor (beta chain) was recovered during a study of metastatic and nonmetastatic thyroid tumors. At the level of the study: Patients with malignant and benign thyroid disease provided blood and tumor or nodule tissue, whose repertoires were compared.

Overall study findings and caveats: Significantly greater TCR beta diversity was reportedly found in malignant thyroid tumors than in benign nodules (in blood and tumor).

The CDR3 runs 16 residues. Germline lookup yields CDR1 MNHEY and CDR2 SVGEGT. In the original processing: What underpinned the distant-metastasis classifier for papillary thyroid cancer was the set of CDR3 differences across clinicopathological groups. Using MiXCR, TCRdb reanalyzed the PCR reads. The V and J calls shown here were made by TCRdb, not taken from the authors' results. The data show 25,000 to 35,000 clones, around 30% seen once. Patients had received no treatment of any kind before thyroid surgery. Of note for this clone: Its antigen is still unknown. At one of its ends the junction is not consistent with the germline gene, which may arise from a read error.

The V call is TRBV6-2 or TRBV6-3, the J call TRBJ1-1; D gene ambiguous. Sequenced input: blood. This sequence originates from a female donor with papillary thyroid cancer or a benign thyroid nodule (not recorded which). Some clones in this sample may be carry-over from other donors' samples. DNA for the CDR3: TGTGCTAGCAACCCACTTTATGGAGCCACGAACACTGAAGCTTTCTTT. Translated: CASNPLYGATNTEAFF.